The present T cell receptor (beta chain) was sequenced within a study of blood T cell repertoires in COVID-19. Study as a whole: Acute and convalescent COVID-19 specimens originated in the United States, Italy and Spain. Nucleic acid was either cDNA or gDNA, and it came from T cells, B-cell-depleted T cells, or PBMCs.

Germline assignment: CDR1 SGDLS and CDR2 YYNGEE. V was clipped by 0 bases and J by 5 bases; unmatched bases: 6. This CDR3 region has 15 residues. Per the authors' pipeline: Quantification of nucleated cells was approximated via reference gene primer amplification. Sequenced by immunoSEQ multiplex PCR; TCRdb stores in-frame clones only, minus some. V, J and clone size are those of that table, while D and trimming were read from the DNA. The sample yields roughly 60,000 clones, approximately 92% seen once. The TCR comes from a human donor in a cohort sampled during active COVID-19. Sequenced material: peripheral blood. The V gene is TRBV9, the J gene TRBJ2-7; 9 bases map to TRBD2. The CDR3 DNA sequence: TGTGCCAGCAGCGTAGGTCCGGGACTAGCCCACGAGCAGTACTTC. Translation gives CASSVGPGLAHEQYF.